This TCR beta chain was captured by sequencing in a study of blood T cell repertoires in COVID-19. The germline V gene encodes CDR1 MDHEN and CDR2 SYDVKM. V gave up 6 bases and J gave up 2 bases; unmatched junction bases: 11. The CDR3 has 17 amino acids. This table comes from immunoSEQ multiplex PCR, and its TCRdb copy is limited to in-frame clones, with some not included. The table includes approximately 210,000 clones, 81% detected once. The TCR comes from a woman aged 50 to 60 with acute COVID-19. Sequences were obtained from PBMCs or T cells enriched from blood (not recorded which). The chain joins TRBV28 to TRBJ1-2; TRBD1 matches 11 bases. CDR3 in DNA: TGTGCCAGCAGCTGGGGGACAGGGGGAGGGGGAAACTATGGCTACACCTTC. Protein product: CASSWGTGGGGNYGYTF.